This TCR beta chain was sequenced in a study of shared clonotypes between healthy human individuals (dated by TCRdb to 2018 to 2020). In the study overall: A few men and two women, aged 18 to 49 years, made up the cohort. Per donor, three plates each were used for CD4 naive and CD4 memory, two for CD8 naive, and one for CD8 memory. The study deeply sequenced blood TCR repertoires of several healthy adults to estimate repertoire size and the extent of clonotype sharing between individuals. To increase sequencing depth and limit assay-specific biases, different laboratories used diverse techniques to prepare libraries and sequence TCR repertoires. Per donor, leukapheresis produced somewhere between about 0.94 and 9.5 billion PBMCs.

CDR1 and CDR2 were assigned from the germline V gene as MNHEY and SVGAGI. V is cut back by 7 bases and J by 4 bases, with 9 bases in the junction unmatched. The CDR3 sequence holds 14 residues, the cysteine and phenylalanine included. Just CDR3 DNA is preserved here, 42 bases in frame from base 1. Beyond this particular receptor, the publication reports: Because the study included a small number of donors, the genetic and exposure-history diversity represented was limited. Even with the large sequencing depth, rarefaction of the sorted-subset datasets indicated that sequencing was incomplete. Naive subsets generally had larger estimated clonotype richness than memory subsets did. Across a handful of donors, around 5% of naive CD4, roughly 3.8% of naive CD8, approximately 2.5% of memory CD4, and over 0.35% of memory CD8 clonotypes were shared. Sampling was restricted to blood, and TCR repertoires in tissues likely differ from the TCR repertoires found in blood. Higher generation probabilities were observed for clonotypes shared by all four sorted-subset donors than for non-shared clonotypes. Based on pairwise subsampling, the degree of clonotype sharing among donors was expected to be affected by sequencing depth.

Using the deep immunoSEQ assay, TCR CDR3 regions were amplified from genomic DNA by multiplex PCR. Extracted genomic DNA from each cell subset was distributed evenly across all wells of several immunoSEQ 96-well plates, and each plate was treated as a replicate. Each replicate PCR for sorted subsets received about 200 ng genomic DNA, equal to tens of thousands of T cell genomes. The purified libraries were quantified using a Qubit 3.0 fluorometer, sized with a Bioanalyzer 2100, and then quantified again using the KAPA Library Quantification kit. Every immunoSEQ 96-well plate was sequenced on a separate single-read 150-cycle Illumina NextSeq 550 flow cell. From the authors' description of their analysis: The immunoSEQ output contained only junctional sequences without quality scores, so filtering could not match that applied to full-length reads. To assign V/J genes and CDR3, sequences were annotated against IMGT germline references using PyIR, a Python wrapper for IgBLAST v1.9. Any read was removed if the V/J assignment was weak (E-value above 1e-6), the CDR3 was missing, or the read contained stop codons, out-of-frame junctions, or ambiguous translated residues. V3J clonotypes were defined as sequences sharing the same inferred V gene, J gene, and CDR3 amino acid sequence. Percentage overlap between repertoires was calculated by dividing the number of shared unique clonotypes by the size of the smaller repertoire. Three approaches were used to assess repertoire richness: RTK rarefaction, the Chao1 estimator, and Recon v2.1 estimates of unobserved clonotypes. Generation probabilities were computed with OLGA for all TCRbeta clonotypes obtained by the gDNA method from four donors. The source is immuneACCESS, and TCRdb retained only in-frame sequences with V and J called. Part of the clones is not carried over; for the studies checked, unresolved V genes explain less than half of this, and the remainder is unexplained. V and J calls and clone size are given by that table; D and trimming were obtained from the DNA. This sample comprises 2 million to 2.5 million clones, around 95% of them detected only once. The ten most abundant clones make up approximately 0.13% of the sample.

Donors were healthy HIV-negative adults with no recently reported acute infections or vaccinations. Every donor was a Caucasian adult living in Nashville, Tennessee, USA. Magnetic negative selection was used to enrich CD4+ T cells, after which naive cells were positively selected on CD45RA and the negative fraction became the memory subset. Blood was obtained by leukapheresis, after which PBMCs were separated by Ficoll-Histopaque density gradient centrifugation and cryopreserved in liquid nitrogen vapor phase. Analytical flow cytometry was used to check the purity and quantity of each magnetically sorted T cell population. From each sorted fraction, genomic DNA was isolated and quantified by UV absorbance on a Nanodrop 2000c. With respect to this clone: What antigen it recognizes has not been identified. Base quality data are lacking; no much larger clone is found one base away.

The chain is made from TRBV6-5 and TRBJ1-1; 7 of the junction bases match TRBD1. Sequenced input: naive CD4+ T cells sorted from blood. The cell subset or site label of this sample denotes: CD45RA+ positively selected. This TCR was sampled from a man younger than 30 in good health. The CDR3 corresponds to CASTRQGSSTEAFF. In nucleotide form, the sequence is TGTGCCAGCACTAGACAGGGTTCGAGCACTGAAGCTTTCTTT.